This T cell receptor (beta chain) was sequenced in a study of T-cell reconstitution after alpha-beta-depleted transplantation in children. This CDR3 is built from 15 residues. V trimming: 4 bases; J trimming: 7 bases; junction bases outside the gene matches: 10. In germline, CDR1 is SGHDT, CDR2 YYEEEE. This sample's TCRbeta library carried unique molecular identifier barcodes. TCRdb independently ran MiXCR on the PCR reads; one entry per CDR3 protein. The data hold fewer than 200,000 distinct CDR3 sequences, with more than 6.5% observed a single time. This clonotype was seen ten or more times. The chain recombines TRBV5-6 with TRBJ1-2; 10 bases agree with TRBD1. This TCR was recovered from a human donor who donated a stem cell graft to a child with Wiskott-Aldrich syndrome. The specimen was PBMCs from the stem cell graft donor, collected from the stem cell graft. This CDR3 reads CASSAAGTGDFGYTF. As DNA, the CDR3 is TGTGCCAGCAGCGCCGCCGGGACAGGGGATTTTGGCTACACCTTC.